Presented here are 3 T cell receptor beta chains from one specimen sequenced in a study of blood T cell repertoires in COVID-19. Clones were read by immunoSEQ multiplex PCR, and TCRdb kept only the in-frame ones, dropping some. The sample records 100,000 or so clones, around 89% being singletons. The sample consisted of peripheral blood. The receptors were gathered from an elderly woman with acute or convalescent COVID-19.

V and J are TRBV7-2 and TRBJ1-2; D ambiguous. CDR3 length equals 13 residues. Per germline, CDR1 SGHTA and CDR2 FQGNSA. Between the trimmed V and J ends, which lost 2 bases and 3 bases, there was a span of 7 bases. The CDR3 nucleotides are TGTGCCAGCAGCTTATTCTCAGACTATGGCTACACCTTC. Its protein product is CASSLFSDYGYTF.

The chain links TRBV5-1 to TRBJ2-1; 8 nucleotides line up with TRBD2. Per the germline V gene, CDR1 is SGHRS and CDR2 is YFSETQ. V trimming: 1 base; J trimming: 7 bases; junction bases outside the gene matches: 10. The CDR3 is 16 amino acids. CDR3 sequence reads: CASSLMASGGLNEQFF. CDR3 DNA sequence: TGCGCCAGCAGCTTGATGGCCAGCGGGGGCTTAAATGAGCAGTTCTTC.

This chain joins TRBV6-1 and TRBJ1-4, with D perhaps matching TRBD1 (6 bases). The germline V and J ends were trimmed by 2 bases and 7 bases, with 17 bases remaining between them. The CDR3 is 16 residues long. The germline gives CDR1 MNHNS, CDR2 SASEGT. The CDR3 DNA is TGTGCCAGCAGTGAATCAGCGAGGGGGATTGGTGAAAAACTGTTTTTT. This encodes CASSESARGIGEKLFF.